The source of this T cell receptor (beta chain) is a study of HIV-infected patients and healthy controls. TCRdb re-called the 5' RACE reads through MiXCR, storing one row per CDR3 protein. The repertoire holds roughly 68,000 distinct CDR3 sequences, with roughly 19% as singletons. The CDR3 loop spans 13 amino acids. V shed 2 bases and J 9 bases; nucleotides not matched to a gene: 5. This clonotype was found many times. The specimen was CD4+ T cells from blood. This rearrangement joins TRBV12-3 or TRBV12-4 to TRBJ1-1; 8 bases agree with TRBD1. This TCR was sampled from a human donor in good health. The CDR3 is CASSLRGQVKAFF. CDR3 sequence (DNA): TGTGCCAGCAGTTTAAGGGGACAGGTGAAAGCTTTCTTT.